Listed below are T cell receptor beta chains from one sample, sequenced in a study of blood T cell repertoires in COVID-19. Only in-frame clones appear in the TCRdb table, and some are missing; sequencing was by immunoSEQ multiplex PCR. The table shows 100,000 or so clones, with about 76% occurring only once. Input material: peripheral blood. The receptors shown here come from a man at least 80 years old with acute or convalescent COVID-19. The CDR3 runs from the conserved cysteine through the conserved F or W. Each record gives: J gene, V gene, clone size, D gene, CDR3 DNA, CDR3 protein. A D gene is named only where the DNA matches it firmly. The size field is filled for only some rows; it gives once, few, many or a size class.

>TRBJ2-3|TRBV28|.|TRBD2
TGTGCCAGCAGTTTAAGCGGGACCCCAGATACGCAGTATTTT
CASSLSGTPDTQYF
>TRBJ2-1|TRBV18|.|TRBD2
TGTGCCAGCTCACCATCGGGACTAGCGGGAGGTCGTACATTAAATGAGCAGTTCTTC
CASSPSGLAGGRTLNEQFF
>TRBJ2-3|TRBV9|.|.
TGTGCCAGCAGCGTAGAGAGGGCAGATACGCAGTATTTT
CASSVERADTQYF
>TRBJ2-7|TRBV6-2/TRBV6-3|.|TRBD1
TGTGCCAGCAGTTACCGGACAGGCGTTGAGCAGTACTTC
CASSYRTGVEQYF
>TRBJ1-5|TRBV5-6|.|.
TGTGCCAGCAGCTTGGATGCAGATCAGCCCCAGCATTTT
CASSLDADQPQHF
>TRBJ2-2|TRBV7-9|.|TRBD2
TGTGCCAGCAGCTTTCCTAGCGGGGTAAACACCGGGGAGCTGTTTTTT
CASSFPSGVNTGELFF
>TRBJ1-2|TRBV30|.|.
TGTGCCTGGAGCGGGGACACGGTCTCCTATGGCTACACCTTC
CAWSGDTVSYGYTF
>TRBJ2-7|TRBV9|.|TRBD2
TGTGCCAGCAGCGTCGGGACTAGCGGGATGGGCCCCTACGAGCAGTACTTC
CASSVGTSGMGPYEQYF
>TRBJ2-3|TRBV5-5|.|.
TGTGCCAGCAGTAGGCAGGCGTCTAGCACAGATACGCAGTATTTT
CASSRQASSTDTQYF
>TRBJ2-5|TRBV5-1|.|TRBD2
TGCGCCAGCAGCTTAGTCGGCGGGAGAGAAGAGACCCAGTACTTC
CASSLVGGREETQYF
>TRBJ2-5|TRBV7-9|few|.
TGTGCCAGCAGCCGTCCTAGCGCGCAAGAGACCCAGTACTTC
CASSRPSAQETQYF
>TRBJ2-2|TRBV9|once|TRBD2
TGTGCCAGCAGCGTAGGAGCGGGGAGAGCTACCGGGGAGCTGTTTTTT
CASSVGAGRATGELFF
>TRBJ1-4|TRBV19|.|TRBD1
TGTGCCAGCCAGTGGACAGGCGGGGATGAAAAACTGTTTTTT
CASQWTGGDEKLFF
>TRBJ1-1|TRBV18|once|.
TGTGCCAGCTCACGGGTTCAGGGAAGGGTCACTGAAGCTTTCTTT
CASSRVQGRVTEAFF
>TRBJ2-1|TRBV11-2|.|TRBD2
TGTGCCAGCAGCTTAGTCCCTCTGACTAGCGGATACAATGAGCAGTTCTTC
CASSLVPLTSGYNEQFF
>TRBJ1-5|TRBV4-3|few|.
TGCGCCAGCAGCCAAGATCTTTGGCAGAAGAATCAGCCCCAGCATTTT
CASSQDLWQKNQPQHF
>TRBJ2-1|TRBV5-4|.|TRBD2
TGTGCCAGCACCTATCTCCCCCCTAGCGGGAGGATAAATGAGCAGTTCTTC
CASTYLPPSGRINEQFF
>TRBJ1-1|TRBV9|few|TRBD1
TGTGCCAGCAGCGCAACGACCACGGACAGGGAAGCTTTCTTT
CASSATTTDREAFF
>TRBJ2-3|TRBV6-2/TRBV6-3|.|TRBD2
TGTGCCAGCAGTTACCCCCCGGGACTAGCGGGAGCCGTCTTCACAGATACGCAGTATTTT
CASSYPPGLAGAVFTDTQYF
>TRBJ1-1|TRBV5-6|few|TRBD1
TGTGCCAGCAGCTTAGACAGGGGGAACACTGAAGCTTTCTTT
CASSLDRGNTEAFF
>TRBJ1-3|TRBV7-6|once|.
TGTGCCAGCAGCTTAGAGTTGTGGCCAGTCTCTGGAAACACCATATATTTT
CASSLELWPVSGNTIYF
>TRBJ1-2|TRBV4-3|once|TRBD1
TGCGCCAGCCAGGGACAGGGGGCGGCTGGCTACACCTTC
CASQGQGAAGYTF
>TRBJ1-4|TRBV18|.|.
TGTGCCAGCTCACCACAGCAGGGTTGGGATGAAAAACTGTTTTTT
CASSPQQGWDEKLFF
>TRBJ2-1|TRBV5-1|.|.
TGCGCCAGCAGCATTTCAGGACTTACGAACAATGAGCAGTTCTTC
CASSISGLTNNEQFF
>TRBJ1-5|TRBV27|.|.
TGTGCCAGCAGTCATCGCTTTCCGACAACCGGGACAACTATCAGTCAGCCCCAGCATTTT
CASSHRFPTTGTTISQPQHF
>TRBJ2-7|TRBV29-1|.|.
TGCAGCGTTGAAGAAGGGGACACCCTGCAGTACTTC
CSVEEGDTLQYF